The 8 T cell receptor beta chains below come from one sample, sequenced in a study of blood T cells in healthy people across ages. A second PCR, run for about 7 to 11 cycles, used a sample-barcoded 5' primer plus a J-beta primer mix. Each CDR3 protein gets one entry after TCRdb re-called the 5' RACE reads with MiXCR. The table records about 970,000 distinct CDR3 sequences, roughly 50% of them present only once. The source material was blood. The receptors were gathered from an older woman in good health.

V and J are TRBV5-6 and TRBJ2-1; 15 bases line up with TRBD2. The CDR3 covers 17 residues. The V gene's germline CDR1 is SGHDT and CDR2 YYEEEE. The V gene end was trimmed by 5 bases and the J gene end by 4 bases; junction bases not matched to a gene: 7. CDR3 in DNA: TGTGCCAGCAGTTCCGGACTAGCGGGAGGGAGATACAATGAGCAGTTCTTC. It translates to CASSSGLAGGRYNEQFF.

There are a few counts of this clonotype. This chain links TRBV12-3 or TRBV12-4 with TRBJ2-6, with D possibly TRBD1 on 5 matching bases. Trimming took off 3 bases at V and 0 bases at J, with 21 bases between the two ends. The CDR3 loop spans 20 amino acids. CDR3 coding DNA: TGTGCCAGCAGTTTGACTCTCAGACAGAGCAAAGGCTCTGGGGCCAACGTCCTGACTTTC. Amino acid sequence: CASSLTLRQSKGSGANVLTF.

This clonotype has more than one count but fewer than ten. This CDR3 reads CASTRLAGGVEQYF. The CDR3 coding sequence is TGTGCCAGCACTAGACTAGCGGGAGGGGTTGAGCAGTACTTC. V is TRBV6-1 and J is TRBJ2-5; TRBD2 matches at 14 bases. CDR1 and CDR2 from the germline V gene are MNHNS and SASEGT. The CDR3 extends over 14 amino acids. V was pared by 7 bases and J by 11 bases, with 9 bases of the junction left unmatched.

On this clonotype: The junction departs from the called germline gene at one end, perhaps through a read error. The J gene is TRBJ2-3, the V gene TRBV7-2; 13 nucleotides align to TRBD2. Germline lookup yields CDR1 SGHTA and CDR2 FQGNSA. This CDR3 spans 15 amino acids. The CDR3 sequence: CASSSWTSGRDTRYF. In DNA form, the CDR3 reads TGTGCCAGCAGCTCGTGGACTAGCGGGAGAGATACGCGGTATTTT.

This clonotype was picked up a small number of times. The gene calls are TRBV24-1 and TRBJ2-5, with 7 nucleotides matching TRBD1. CDR3 length: 15 amino acids. Losses at the gene ends were 4 bases for V and 2 bases for J; bases not matched to a gene: 6. Germline V gene data show CDR1 as KGHDR and CDR2 as SFDVKD. The CDR3 loop is CATSELGTAQETQYF. The CDR3 DNA follows: TGTGCCACCAGTGAGCTTGGGACAGCTCAAGAGACCCAGTACTTC.

V is TRBV15 and J is TRBJ2-4; a possible D gene is TRBD2 (6 bases). Germline-derived CDR1 and CDR2 are LNHNV and YYDKDF (reference sequence). The CDR3 loop spans 16 amino acids. V dropped 0 bases and J dropped 6 bases, with 15 bases sitting between them. DNA of the CDR3: TGTGCCACCAGCAGAGATGTGGGCGGGGAGAGAAACATTCAGTACTTC. Its translation: CATSRDVGGERNIQYF.

This clonotype was detected only a few times. V usage is TRBV20-1 and J usage is TRBJ2-1; 7 bases align to TRBD2. This CDR3 contains 15 residues. Germline V gives CDR1 DFQATT, CDR2 SNEGSKA (reference sequence). V dropped 4 bases and J dropped 2; count of bases not matched to a gene: 8. CDR3 residues: CSATTGLETYNEQFF. The CDR3 nucleotides are TGCAGTGCTACCACAGGACTAGAAACCTACAATGAGCAGTTCTTC.

The chain joins TRBV19 to TRBJ2-7; 8 bases are shared with TRBD2. Per the germline V gene, CDR1 is LNHDA and CDR2 is SQIVND (reference sequence). The CDR3 runs to 15 residues. Germline trimming cut 9 bases from V and 3 bases from J; bases unmatched to any gene: 13. CDR3 sequence reads: CASSILTGGFYEQYF. For the CDR3, the DNA is TGTGCCAGCTCCATCTTAACGGGAGGGTTCTACGAGCAGTACTTC. The full variable domain, in which reference TRBV19 and TRBJ2-7 provide the parts outside the CDR3, is DGGITQSPKYLFRKEGQNVTLSCEQNLNHDAMYWYRQDPGQGLRLIYYSQIVNDFQKGDIAEGYSVSREKKESFPLTVTSAQKNPTAFYLCASSILTGGFYEQYFGPGTRLTVT.